This section outlines one TCR beta chain sequence together with its context. The data derive from a study of T cell changes during pregnancy in multiple sclerosis. Sequencing used immunoSEQ multiplex PCR; TCRdb keeps in-frame clones, though not all of them. Of about 23,000 clones in the sample, approximately 87% were seen once. The V segment lost 1 base and the J segment 7 bases; nucleotides outside the gene matches: 8. From germline, CDR1 is SGHVS and CDR2 FNYEAQ. This CDR3 is 16 amino acids long. This clonotype was obtained from a female donor with multiple sclerosis, enrolled in a pregnancy study. This chain links TRBV7-6 with TRBJ2-1; TRBD2 agrees at 9 bases. Sequencing was performed on CD8+ T cells from peripheral blood mononuclear cells, taken before pregnancy. In nucleotides, the CDR3 is TGTGCCAGCAGCTTAGGTTCGCGGGGGGGAAGGAATGAGCAGTTCTTC. Amino acids: CASSLGSRGGRNEQFF.